Shown below are 5 T cell receptor beta chains from a single sample sequenced in a study of a mutant IDH1 vaccine in newly diagnosed glioma. These receptors have no identified antigens. Time point denoted: week 35, safety follow-up. A single vaccine dose contained 300 ug of mutant IDH1 20-mer peptide, and topical imiquimod was used with it. Sequencing was performed with immunoSEQ multiplex PCR; in TCRdb, only in-frame clones are kept and a portion is missing. The sample carries 43,000 or so clones, roughly 92% recorded once. Sequencing used PBMCs, obtained from a glioma patient whose treatment included an IDH1 peptide vaccine. These receptor sequences come from a man aged 45-65 years with glioma.

The chain has TRBV19 and TRBJ1-2, with 7 bases aligning to TRBD1. Germline V gene sequence: CDR1 LNHDA, CDR2 SQIVND (reference sequence). The V and J ends lost 5 bases and 4 bases, in that order; junction bases with no gene match: 7. The CDR3 covers 14 residues. CDR3: CASSPDRTGYGYTF. The CDR3 DNA reads TGTGCCAGTAGTCCCGACCGGACAGGCTATGGCTACACCTTC. The full variable domain, rest sourced from reference TRBV19 and TRBJ1-2, is DGGITQSPKYLFRKEGQNVTLSCEQNLNHDAMYWYRQDPGQGLRLIYYSQIVNDFQKGDIAEGYSVSREKKESFPLTVTSAQKNPTAFYLCASSPDRTGYGYTFGSGTRLTVV.

V gene TRBV4-1 combines with J gene TRBJ2-7; 9 bases are shared with TRBD1. This CDR3 is 15 amino acids long. Germline V gene data show CDR1 as MGHRA and CDR2 as YSYEKL. J lost 5 bases, V lost 0 bases, and 5 bases had no gene match. The chain's CDR3 is CASSQEDRGGDEQYF. CDR3 DNA: TGCGCCAGCAGCCAAGAGGACAGGGGCGGCGACGAGCAGTACTTC.

The CDR3 region has the DNA TGTGCCAGCAGTTACCAGGGACAGACCTATGGCTACACCTTC. Translation gives CASSYQGQTYGYTF. This sequence joins TRBV6-6 and TRBJ1-2; 7 bases agree with TRBD1. There are 14 residues in the CDR3. Losses at the gene ends were 2 bases for V and 4 bases for J; bases not matched to a gene: 4. CDR1 is MNHNY and CDR2 is SVGAGI in the germline V gene (reference sequence).

This clone is a singleton in its sample. This chain's CDR3 is CASSLGRAGGPSYEQYF. For the CDR3, the DNA is TGCGCCAGCAGCTTGGGGAGAGCGGGGGGCCCTTCCTACGAGCAGTACTTC. The chain uses TRBV5-1 and TRBJ2-7; 9 positions match TRBD2. This CDR3 is 17 amino acids long. Trimming cost V 0 bases and J 1 base; bases outside gene matches: 8. Germline assignment: CDR1 SGHRS and CDR2 YFSETQ.

The chain couples TRBV2 to TRBJ1-2, with 7 bases matching TRBD1. V lost 3 bases to trimming and J lost 1 base; unmatched junction nucleotides: 5. Germline CDR1 and CDR2: SNHLY and FYNNEI. This CDR3 has 15 residues. The CDR3, as DNA: TGTGCCAGCAGTGAGCAGGACAGGCGTAACTATGGCTACACCTTC. This sequence encodes CASSEQDRRNYGYTF.